This passage covers 19 T cell receptor beta chains from one sample sequenced in a study of T cell repertoires in cytomegalovirus infection (dated by TCRdb to about 2019). Reads for this sample came from an Illumina HiSeq 1500. TCRdb handled the public reads itself, with Q25 trimming in fastp and clone calling in MiXCR, and kept productive beta chains. Rows are combined by CDR3 protein, so each entry shows the most common genes and DNA. The sample table lists roughly 720,000 distinct CDR3 sequences, under 40% of them with a count of one. The top ten hold 2.8% of the sample. The sequenced material came from PBMCs. These receptor sequences come from a human donor in good health (CMV status not recorded). Some clones in this sample may be carry-over from other donors' samples.

This clonotype was observed a handful of times. V and J are TRBV15 and TRBJ2-3; D is undetermined. V lost 3 bases, J lost 7 bases, and 14 bases lay in between. The CDR3 loop spans 14 amino acids. CDR1 and CDR2 (germline): LNHNV, YYDKDF (reference sequence). The CDR3 is CATSSPAAINTQYF. CDR3 DNA sequence: TGTGCCACCAGCAGCCCCGCCGCCATCAATACGCAGTATTTT.

The CDR3 spells CASSLVGGASVTDTQYF. CDR3 DNA sequence: TGTGCCAGCAGCTTAGTCGGGGGGGCCTCTGTAACAGATACGCAGTATTTT. This sequence joins TRBV7-6 and TRBJ2-3; 8 positions agree with TRBD2. Germline V gene lookup returns CDR1 SGHVS and CDR2 FNYEAQ. This CDR3 is built from 17 residues. The V segment lost 1 base and the J segment 3 bases; nucleotides outside the gene matches: 9.

This clonotype has only a few counts. V and J are TRBV6-5 and TRBJ1-2, with a possible D match to TRBD1 (5 bases). Germline CDR1 MNHEY, CDR2 SVGAGI. This CDR3 is built from 16 residues. Trimming cost V 0 bases and J 8 bases, with 19 bases left between them. The CDR3 loop is CASSYSSGRRGRGYTF. The DNA for the CDR3 is TGTGCCAGCAGTTACTCTTCAGGGCGGAGGGGTCGAGGCTACACCTTC.

This clonotype turned up a few times. The chain couples TRBV28 to TRBJ1-1; possibly TRBD1 for D (6 bases). Trimming cost V 2 bases and J 8 bases, with 15 bases left between them. CDR1 and CDR2 from the germline V gene are MDHEN and SYDVKM. CDR3 length: 14 residues. DNA for the CDR3: TGTGCCAGCAGTTTACGTCGTCGGGGACACGAAGCTTTCTTT. This gives the protein CASSLRRRGHEAFF. Full variable domain (remainder filled in from reference TRBV28 and TRBJ1-1): DVKVTQSSRYLVKRTGEKVFLECVQDMDHENMFWYRQDPGLGLRLIYFSYDVKMKEKGDIPEGYSVSREKKERFSLILESASTNQTSMYLCASSLRRRGHEAFFGQGTRLTVV.

The chain combines TRBV20-1 with TRBJ2-3; 9 nucleotides match TRBD2. The CDR3 loop spans 15 amino acids. Trimming cost V 0 bases and J 4 bases; bases outside gene matches: 5. From germline, CDR1 is DFQATT and CDR2 SNEGSKA (reference sequence). In DNA, the CDR3 is TGCAGTGCTAGAGAAAAGAGCGGGGGGTCAGATACGCAGTATTTT. Protein sequence: CSAREKSGGSDTQYF.

The V and J genes are TRBV7-2 and TRBJ2-7, with 10 bases matching TRBD2. Germline V gene lookup returns CDR1 SGHTA and CDR2 FQGNSA. The CDR3 covers 13 residues. CDR3 in DNA: TGTGCTTCCTCAGCGGGAGGGAACTACGAGCAGTACTTC. As protein: CASSAGGNYEQYF.

A note on this clonotype: Likely a read error: the CDR3 ends without its conserved phenylalanine or tryptophan. V and J are TRBV7-4 and TRBJ2-7, with unresolved D. The length of the CDR3 is 13 residues. The V end lost 5 bases, the J end lost 3 bases, and 11 bases lay between the germline ends. The germline gives CDR1 SGHVT, CDR2 SQSDAQ. CDR3 sequence: CASSQRQLYEQYL. DNA for the CDR3: TGTGCCAGCAGCCAAAGGCAGCTCTACGAGCAGTACTTA.

CDR3 DNA: TGTGCCAGCAGCTTAGAGGGAGGTACCTATGGCTACACCTTC. As protein: CASSLEGGTYGYTF. V usage is TRBV7-6 and J usage is TRBJ1-2; D remains unclear. The CDR3 contains 14 residues. V lost 1 base, J lost 4 bases, and 10 bases lay in between. Germline values: CDR1 SGHVS, CDR2 FNYEAQ.

The chain joins TRBV20-1 to TRBJ2-7, with D possibly being TRBD1 (5 bases). Germline CDR1 DFQATT, CDR2 SNEGSKA (reference sequence). The CDR3 is 14 residues long. Trimming pared 2 bases from V and 1 base from J, leaving 12 bases between. The CDR3: CSARPPDSSYEQYF. The CDR3 DNA reads TGCAGTGCTAGACCCCCCGACAGTTCCTACGAGCAGTACTTC.

There are a few counts of this clonotype. This chain joins TRBV7-6 and TRBJ1-5; 8 bases map to TRBD1. Trimming at V came to 4 bases and at J to 0 bases, leaving 17 bases not matched to a gene. Germline V CDR1 and CDR2: SGHVS, FNYEAQ. The CDR3 sequence is 20 residues long. The CDR3 sequence: CASSSSHAGTGPYSNQPQHF. The CDR3 DNA reads TGTGCCAGCAGCTCATCCCATGCCGGGACAGGCCCTTATAGCAATCAGCCCCAGCATTTT.

This clonotype was detected ten times or more. The J gene is TRBJ1-1, the V gene TRBV28, with D perhaps matching TRBD1 (5 bases). Germline CDR1 MDHEN, CDR2 SYDVKM. This CDR3 has 14 amino acids. Between the trimmed V and J ends, which lost 5 bases and 1 base, there was a span of 11 bases. As DNA, the CDR3 is TGTGCCAGCAGTGGACTCGACAGGAACACTGAAGCTTTCTTT. Protein product: CASSGLDRNTEAFF. The whole variable domain, remainder taken from reference TRBV28 and TRBJ1-1, is DVKVTQSSRYLVKRTGEKVFLECVQDMDHENMFWYRQDPGLGLRLIYFSYDVKMKEKGDIPEGYSVSREKKERFSLILESASTNQTSMYLCASSGLDRNTEAFFGQGTRLTVV.

There are many counts of this clonotype. The V call is TRBV7-2, the J call TRBJ2-3, with a tentative D call TRBD2 (6 bases). Trimming took 5 bases from V and 4 from J, leaving 19 bases between them. The CDR3 is 16 residues long. Germline V gene lookup returns CDR1 SGHTA and CDR2 FQGNSA. CDR3 residues: CASSGTSLGSADTQYF. The CDR3 nucleotides read TGTGCCAGCAGCGGCACTAGCCTGGGTTCTGCAGATACGCAGTATTTT.

In the case of this clonotype: A much bigger clone sits one base away, suggesting this may be a read error. The chain links TRBV7-9 to TRBJ2-7, with TRBD2 matching over 7 bases. The germline V gene encodes CDR1 SEHNR and CDR2 FQNEAQ (reference sequence). The length of the CDR3 is 14 residues. The CDR3 is CASSSPGGSYEQDF. Written as DNA, the CDR3 is TGTGCCAGCAGCTCGCCGGGAGGATCATACGAGCAGGACTTC.

This chain uses TRBV28 with TRBJ1-6; D is uncertain. The CDR3 length is 13 residues. Germline V CDR1 and CDR2: MDHEN, SYDVKM. Trimming removed 5 bases from V and 2 bases from J, with 4 bases in between. The CDR3 nucleotides are TGTGCCAGCAGTCAGACCTATAATTCACCCCTCCACTTT. This gives the protein CASSQTYNSPLHF.

Worth noting for this clonotype: One junction end disagrees with the germline gene, perhaps due to a read error. The chain carries TRBV6-5 and TRBJ2-1; 9 bases fit TRBD2. Germline lookup yields CDR1 MNHEY and CDR2 SVGAGI. This CDR3 has 14 amino acids. CDR3 residues: CASSYSKAAGGQIF. CDR3 DNA sequence: TGTGCCAGCAGTTACTCCAAGGCGGCGGGAGGGCAAATCTTC.

The gene calls are TRBV30 and TRBJ1-4; TRBD1 aligns across 9 bases. Looked up from germline, CDR1 is GTSNPN and CDR2 is SVGIG (reference sequence). The CDR3 runs 14 residues. V lost 2 bases and J lost 6; bases outside the gene matches: 4. The CDR3, as DNA: TGTGCCTGGAGTACAGGGGGCGGGGATGAAAAACTGTTTTTT. It specifies CAWSTGGGDEKLFF.

This clonotype was counted only a few times. V gene TRBV5-6 combines with J gene TRBJ2-3, with TRBD1 identical over 11 bases. CDR1 SGHDT and CDR2 YYEEEE come from the germline V gene. This CDR3 is 16 amino acids long. With 4 bases clipped from V and 4 bases from J, the junction kept 8 bases outside the gene matches. CDR3 sequence: CASSAGQGVGADTQYF. The CDR3 bases are TGTGCCAGCAGCGCGGGACAGGGGGTAGGTGCAGATACGCAGTATTTT.

This chain uses TRBV7-3 with TRBJ2-6; 12 nucleotides agree with TRBD2. This CDR3 contains 19 residues. After removal of 3 bases from V and 1 base from J, the junction contained 7 bases not matched to a gene. Per germline, CDR1 SGHTA and CDR2 FQGTGA. The CDR3 DNA follows: TGTGCCAGCAGCTTTAACCAAGGACTAGCGGGGTCTGGGGCCAACGTCCTGACTTTC. Its protein product is CASSFNQGLAGSGANVLTF.

The rearrangement uses TRBV6-1 and TRBJ1-5, with a possible D match to TRBD1 (5 bases). Germline CDR1 reads MNHNS; CDR2 reads SASEGT. The CDR3 runs to 15 residues. The V and J ends lost 4 bases and 0 bases respectively, with 10 bases between them. In nucleotides, the CDR3 is TGTGCCAGCAGTGTAAGAGGGGATAGCAATCAGCCCCAGCATTTT. Its translation is CASSVRGDSNQPQHF.